The T cell receptor beta chain under discussion was sequenced for a study of blood T cell repertoires in COVID-19. Study-level information: The origin of the acute and convalescent COVID-19 samples was the United States, Italy and Spain. PBMCs, B-cell-depleted T cells, or T cells were the source of the cDNA or gDNA that made up the material.

This clone was seen once. The CDR3 is 15 amino acids. The germline V gene encodes CDR1 SGHDT and CDR2 YYEEEE. Trimming took 4 bases from V and 2 from J; bases not matched to a gene: 9. The table came from immunoSEQ multiplex PCR; TCRdb's copy has only in-frame clones and leaves some out. Here the sample spans under 75,000 clones, more than 85% being singletons. Material: peripheral blood. This rearrangement joins TRBV5-6 to TRBJ2-7; 7 bases map to TRBD1. The TCR originated in a man over 45 with active COVID-19. CDR3 sequence reads: CASSTNRGLPYEQYF. In DNA form, the CDR3 reads TGTGCCAGCAGCACTAACAGGGGCCTACCCTACGAGCAGTACTTC.